This TCR beta chain was captured by sequencing in a study of post-analysis software for immune sequencing data. Overall study context: The study covered relapsing-remitting, secondary progressive and progressive-relapsing courses of multiple sclerosis.

TCR beta cDNA libraries included unique molecular identifiers. TCRdb redid the calling of the PCR reads with MiXCR, one entry per CDR3 protein. The table records approximately 260,000 distinct CDR3 sequences, about 40% of them present only once. Germline values: CDR1 LGHNA, CDR2 YNFKEQ. V lost 1 base, J lost 2 bases, and 4 bases stayed unmatched. The CDR3 has 16 amino acids. As for this clonotype: Antigen: not known.

Notes on the study in general: Elevated frequency relative to controls characterized four or five TRBV segments in patients, TRBV5-6, TRBV5-1 and TRBV20-1 among them.

The sample was blood. This clonotype was obtained from a girl between 10 and 17 years old with multiple sclerosis. This rearrangement joins TRBV4-2 to TRBJ2-1; 8 bases are a match to TRBD2. In DNA form, the CDR3 reads TGTGCCAGCAGCCAAGGCGGTAGCGGGACCTACAATGAGCAGTTCTTC. It is translated as CASSQGGSGTYNEQFF.